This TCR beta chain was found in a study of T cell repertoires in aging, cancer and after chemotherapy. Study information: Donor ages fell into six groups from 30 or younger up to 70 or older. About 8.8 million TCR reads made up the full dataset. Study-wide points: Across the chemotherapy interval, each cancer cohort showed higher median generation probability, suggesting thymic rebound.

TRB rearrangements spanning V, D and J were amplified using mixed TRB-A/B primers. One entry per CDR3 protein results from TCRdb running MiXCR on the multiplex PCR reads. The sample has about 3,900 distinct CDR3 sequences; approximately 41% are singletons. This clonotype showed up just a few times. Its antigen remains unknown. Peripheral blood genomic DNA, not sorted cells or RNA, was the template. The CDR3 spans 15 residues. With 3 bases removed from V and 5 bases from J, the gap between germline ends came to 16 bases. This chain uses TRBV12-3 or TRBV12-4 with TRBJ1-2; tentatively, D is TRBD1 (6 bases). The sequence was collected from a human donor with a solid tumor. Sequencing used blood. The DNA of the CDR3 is TGTGCCAGCAGTTTGGAGCCGACAGGCCTATATGGCTACACCTTC. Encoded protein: CASSLEPTGLYGYTF.